This is a list of T cell receptor beta chains from one sample in a study of molecular identifiers for immune sequencing clone quantification. TCRdb recomputed calls from the PCR reads with MiXCR, one row per CDR3 protein. This table has 490,000 or so distinct CDR3 sequences, less than 30% appearing once. Source material: naive CD8+ T cells from blood, with Jurkat cell RNA spiked in. Every receptor here comes from a human donor in good health. Some libraries in this study had Jurkat cell RNA spiked in. The CDR3 runs from the conserved cysteine through the conserved F or W. The order of the fields is clone size, V gene, D gene, J gene, CDR3 DNA, CDR3 protein. A D gene is named only where the DNA matches it firmly. Some rows mark clone size as missing; the rest say once, few, many or name a class of expanded clone.

clone size: NA; V gene: TRBV11-2; D gene: NA; J gene: TRBJ2-7; CDR3 DNA: TGTGCCAGCAACCTACGGGACAATGACTACGAGCAGTACTTC; CDR3 protein: CASNLRDNDYEQYF
clone size: NA; V gene: TRBV9; D gene: NA; J gene: TRBJ2-5; CDR3 DNA: TGTGCCAGCAGCGAGTATGACGGGGGGTCCAGGGGCCAAGAGACCCAGTACTTC; CDR3 protein: CASSEYDGGSRGQETQYF
clone size: NA; V gene: TRBV27; D gene: NA; J gene: TRBJ2-5; CDR3 DNA: TGTGCCAGCAGTTTAGGGTTAAGACCGGCAGCGTTGGAGACCCAGTACTTC; CDR3 protein: CASSLGLRPAALETQYF
clone size: NA; V gene: TRBV29-1; D gene: TRBD1; J gene: TRBJ2-7; CDR3 DNA: TGCAGCGTACAGACAGGGCACTACTACGAGCAGTACTTC; CDR3 protein: CSVQTGHYYEQYF
clone size: many; V gene: TRBV9; D gene: NA; J gene: TRBJ2-3; CDR3 DNA: TGTGCCAGCAGCCAGGAGGCCGGGGGCGCCGTAGATACGCAGTATTTT; CDR3 protein: CASSQEAGGAVDTQYF
clone size: many; V gene: TRBV12-3/TRBV12-4; D gene: TRBD1; J gene: TRBJ2-2; CDR3 DNA: TGTGCCAGCAGTCCCCGGGACAGGGACACCGGGGAGCTGTTTTTT; CDR3 protein: CASSPRDRDTGELFF
clone size: many; V gene: TRBV28; D gene: NA; J gene: TRBJ2-3; CDR3 DNA: TGTGCCAGCAGTTTATCTTCCGACGAAACAGATACGCAGTATTTT; CDR3 protein: CASSLSSDETDTQYF
clone size: many; V gene: TRBV5-1; D gene: TRBD2; J gene: TRBJ2-3; CDR3 DNA: TGCGCCAGCAGCTCTCTTGGGTTCGCGGGAGAGACTCCTAGCACAGATACGCAGTATTTT; CDR3 protein: CASSSLGFAGETPSTDTQYF
clone size: NA; V gene: TRBV6-5; D gene: TRBD2; J gene: TRBJ2-5; CDR3 DNA: TGTGCCAGCAGTTACCTTGCGGGAGTAGGAGAGACCCAGTACTTC; CDR3 protein: CASSYLAGVGETQYF
clone size: NA; V gene: TRBV7-9; D gene: NA; J gene: TRBJ2-7; CDR3 DNA: TGTGCCAGCAGCCCCCCCGTGGTCGGTCAAACCTACGAGCAGTACTTC; CDR3 protein: CASSPPVVGQTYEQYF
clone size: many; V gene: TRBV27; D gene: NA; J gene: TRBJ1-1; CDR3 DNA: TGTGCCAGCACGTACGGGGGCTTGGGTGAAGCTTTCTTT; CDR3 protein: CASTYGGLGEAFF
clone size: NA; V gene: TRBV6-1; D gene: TRBD2; J gene: TRBJ2-7; CDR3 DNA: TGTGCCAGCAGTGAAAGTGGCGGGGGAACCGCATACGAGAAGTACTTC; CDR3 protein: CASSESGGGTAYEKYF
clone size: once; V gene: TRBV24-1; D gene: TRBD2; J gene: TRBJ2-2; CDR3 DNA: TGTGCCACCAGCGGACTAGCGGGGCATGCGAACACCGGGGAGCTGTTTTTT; CDR3 protein: CATSGLAGHANTGELFF
clone size: NA; V gene: TRBV7-2; D gene: NA; J gene: TRBJ1-2; CDR3 DNA: TGTGCCAGCAGCCTCCAGCGCTATGGGGGGGCCCTATATGGCTACACCTTC; CDR3 protein: CASSLQRYGGALYGYTF
clone size: few; V gene: TRBV6-5; D gene: NA; J gene: TRBJ2-5; CDR3 DNA: TGTGCCAGCAGTTACCCCCGGGGTCAAGAGACCCAGTACTTC; CDR3 protein: CASSYPRGQETQYF
clone size: NA; V gene: TRBV7-7; D gene: NA; J gene: TRBJ2-3; CDR3 DNA: TGTGCTACCGGTCCCTTAGGGTCAGATACGCAGTATTTT; CDR3 protein: CATGPLGSDTQYF
clone size: few; V gene: TRBV28; D gene: NA; J gene: TRBJ2-5; CDR3 DNA: TGTGCCAGCAGTGCGGGGTCGGGGGGCCTGTACCAAGAGACCCAGTACTTC; CDR3 protein: CASSAGSGGLYQETQYF
clone size: NA; V gene: TRBV5-6; D gene: NA; J gene: TRBJ2-2; CDR3 DNA: TGTGCCAGCAGGCCAGGGTTGGCCGGGGAGCTGTTTTTT; CDR3 protein: CASRPGLAGELFF
clone size: NA; V gene: TRBV21-1; D gene: NA; J gene: TRBJ1-1; CDR3 DNA: TGTGCCAGCAGCACTGGGGCGAGCGCACCGAACACTGAAGCTTTCTTT; CDR3 protein: CASSTGASAPNTEAFF
clone size: few; V gene: TRBV7-3; D gene: NA; J gene: TRBJ1-5; CDR3 DNA: TGTGCCACCACGAGCGGCCTAAATCAGCCCCAGCATTTT; CDR3 protein: CATTSGLNQPQHF
clone size: few; V gene: TRBV20-1; D gene: TRBD2; J gene: TRBJ2-2; CDR3 DNA: TGCAGTGCTAGAGATTGGGAGGGGACCGGGGAGCTGTTTTTT; CDR3 protein: CSARDWEGTGELFF
clone size: NA; V gene: TRBV12-3/TRBV12-4; D gene: NA; J gene: TRBJ1-5; CDR3 DNA: TGTGCCAGCAGTTTAGCCCCTATTCAGCCCCAGCATTTT; CDR3 protein: CASSLAPIQPQHF
clone size: NA; V gene: TRBV4-3; D gene: NA; J gene: TRBJ2-3; CDR3 DNA: TGCGGCAGCAGGGGGGCAGGCACAGATACGCAGTATTTT; CDR3 protein: CGSRGAGTDTQYF
clone size: NA; V gene: TRBV7-9; D gene: NA; J gene: TRBJ1-4; CDR3 DNA: TGTGCCAGCAGCTTAGCGAAGAGGGGGGCGCTTGAAAAACTGTTTTTT; CDR3 protein: CASSLAKRGALEKLFF
clone size: many; V gene: TRBV7-2; D gene: NA; J gene: TRBJ2-3; CDR3 DNA: TGTGCCAGCAGCTTTGGTGGGGTAGGGGATAGCACAGATACGCAGTATTTT; CDR3 protein: CASSFGGVGDSTDTQYF
clone size: few; V gene: TRBV20-1; D gene: NA; J gene: TRBJ2-2; CDR3 DNA: TGCAGTGCTAGAGTGATCAGCTCGAACACCGGGGAGCTGTTTTTT; CDR3 protein: CSARVISSNTGELFF